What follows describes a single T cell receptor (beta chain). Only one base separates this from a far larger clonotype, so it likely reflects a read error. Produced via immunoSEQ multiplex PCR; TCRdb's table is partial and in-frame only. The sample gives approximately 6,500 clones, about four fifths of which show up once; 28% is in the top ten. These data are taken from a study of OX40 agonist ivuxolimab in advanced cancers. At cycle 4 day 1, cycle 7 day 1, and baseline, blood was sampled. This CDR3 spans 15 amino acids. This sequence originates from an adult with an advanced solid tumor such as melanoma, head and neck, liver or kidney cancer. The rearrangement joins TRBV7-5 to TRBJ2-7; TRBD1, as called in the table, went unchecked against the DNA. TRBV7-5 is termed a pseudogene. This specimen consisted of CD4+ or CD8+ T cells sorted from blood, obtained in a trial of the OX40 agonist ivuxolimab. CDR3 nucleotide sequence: TGTGCCAGCAGCTACAGGACAGTTAGCCCCTACGAGCAGTACTTC. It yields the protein CASSYRTVSPYEQYF.